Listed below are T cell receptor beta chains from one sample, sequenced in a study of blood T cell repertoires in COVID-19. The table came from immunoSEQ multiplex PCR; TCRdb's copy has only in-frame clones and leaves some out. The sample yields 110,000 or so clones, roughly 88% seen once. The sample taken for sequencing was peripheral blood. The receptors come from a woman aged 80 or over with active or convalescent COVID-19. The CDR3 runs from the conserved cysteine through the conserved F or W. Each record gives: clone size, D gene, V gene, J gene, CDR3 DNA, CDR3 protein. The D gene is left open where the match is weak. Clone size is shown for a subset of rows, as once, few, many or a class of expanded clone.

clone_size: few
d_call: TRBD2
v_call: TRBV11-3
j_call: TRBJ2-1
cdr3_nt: TGTGCCAGCAGCTTAGCTAGCGGGAGTCGGTATGAGCAGTTCTTC
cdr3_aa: CASSLASGSRYEQFF

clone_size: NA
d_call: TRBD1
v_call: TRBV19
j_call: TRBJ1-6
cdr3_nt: TGTGCCAGTAGTACCGGGACAGGGAATTCACCCCTCCACTTT
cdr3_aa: CASSTGTGNSPLHF

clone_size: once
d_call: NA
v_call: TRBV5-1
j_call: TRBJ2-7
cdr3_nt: TGCGCCAGCAGCTTGGCCAGAGGGGGAGCCTACGAGCAGTACTTC
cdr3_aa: CASSLARGGAYEQYF

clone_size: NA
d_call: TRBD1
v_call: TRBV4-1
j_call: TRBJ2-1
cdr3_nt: TGCGCCAGCAGCCAAGACCCAGGGGGCCGCTCCTACAATGAGCAGTTCTTC
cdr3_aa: CASSQDPGGRSYNEQFF

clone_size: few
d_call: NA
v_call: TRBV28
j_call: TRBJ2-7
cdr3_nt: TGTGCCAGCAGTTTTGAAGGGACTCCCGTGTACGAGCAGTACTTC
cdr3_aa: CASSFEGTPVYEQYF

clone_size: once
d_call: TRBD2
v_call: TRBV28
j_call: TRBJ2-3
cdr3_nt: TGTGCCAGCAGTGGGGGGACTAGCGGAGGCACAGATACGCAGTATTTT
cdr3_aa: CASSGGTSGGTDTQYF

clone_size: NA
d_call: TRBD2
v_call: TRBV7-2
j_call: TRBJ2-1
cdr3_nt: TGTGCCAGCAGACCGACTAGCGGGAGGCGGGTTGAGCAGTTCTTC
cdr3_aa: CASRPTSGRRVEQFF

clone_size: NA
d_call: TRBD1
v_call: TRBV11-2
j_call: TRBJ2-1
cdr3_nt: TGTGCCAGCAGCTACGGTAGACAGGGGGTAAATGAGCAGTTCTTC
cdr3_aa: CASSYGRQGVNEQFF

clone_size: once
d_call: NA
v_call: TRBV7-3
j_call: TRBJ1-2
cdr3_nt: TGTGCCAGCAGCTTAGGCGGTTTAGATGGCTACACCTTC
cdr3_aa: CASSLGGLDGYTF

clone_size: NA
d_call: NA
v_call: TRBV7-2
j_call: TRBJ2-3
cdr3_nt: TGTGCCAGCAGCTTAGCTTTCCTAGCGCAAATCAAAGATACGCAGTATTTT
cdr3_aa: CASSLAFLAQIKDTQYF

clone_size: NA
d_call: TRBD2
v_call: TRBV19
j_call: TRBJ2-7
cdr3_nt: TGTGCCAGTAGTTCCCGACTAGCGGGAACTTACGAGCAGTACTTC
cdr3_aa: CASSSRLAGTYEQYF

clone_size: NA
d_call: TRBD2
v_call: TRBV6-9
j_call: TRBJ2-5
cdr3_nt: TGTGCCAGCAGTTTACGTTGGCGACTAGCCGCCCTATGGGGGAGCCAGTACTTC
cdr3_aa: CASSLRWRLAALWGSQYF

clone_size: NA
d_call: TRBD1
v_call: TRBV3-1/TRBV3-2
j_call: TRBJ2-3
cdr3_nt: TGTGCCAGCAGCGTTCCGACAGGGGGCATGGTAGATACGCAGTATTTT
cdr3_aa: CASSVPTGGMVDTQYF

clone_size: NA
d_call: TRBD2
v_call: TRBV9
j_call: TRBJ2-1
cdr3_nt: TGTGCCAGCTCTCGGGAGGGCCCCTACAATGAGCAGTTCTTC
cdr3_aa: CASSREGPYNEQFF

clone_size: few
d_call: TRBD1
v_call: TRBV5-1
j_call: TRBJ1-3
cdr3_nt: TGCGCCAGCAGACCGACAGGGGGGATTTCTGGAAACACCATATATTTT
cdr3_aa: CASRPTGGISGNTIYF

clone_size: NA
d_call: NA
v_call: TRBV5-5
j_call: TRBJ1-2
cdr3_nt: TGTGCCAGCAGCCGCTCTTGGGGGGTAGCCGACTATGGCTACACCTTC
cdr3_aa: CASSRSWGVADYGYTF

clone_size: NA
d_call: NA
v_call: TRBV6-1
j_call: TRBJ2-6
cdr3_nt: TGTGCCAGCAGTGAAAGGCAGGGTTTCAGCTCTGGGGCCAACGTCCTGACTTTC
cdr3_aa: CASSERQGFSSGANVLTF

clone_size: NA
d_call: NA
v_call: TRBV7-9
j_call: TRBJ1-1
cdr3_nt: TGTGCCAGCAGCTTAGAAGGGGACACTGAAGCTTTCTTT
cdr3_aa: CASSLEGDTEAFF

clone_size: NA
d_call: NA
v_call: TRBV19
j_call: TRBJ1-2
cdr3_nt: TGTGCCAGTAGTATTTTGGGCTTAGGGGCTAACTATGGCTACACCTTC
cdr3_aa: CASSILGLGANYGYTF

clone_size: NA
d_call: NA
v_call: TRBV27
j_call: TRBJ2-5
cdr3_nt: TGTGCCAGCAGCAGTTGGGACTCCCTAGGGGAGACCCAGTACTTC
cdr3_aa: CASSSWDSLGETQYF

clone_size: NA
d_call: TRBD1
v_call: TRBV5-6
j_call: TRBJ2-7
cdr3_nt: TGTGCCAGCAGCTTGGAAGGGACAGGGACCTACGAGCAGTACTTC
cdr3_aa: CASSLEGTGTYEQYF

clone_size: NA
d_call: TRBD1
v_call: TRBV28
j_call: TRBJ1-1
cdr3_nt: TGTGCCAGCAGGTCATTAACGGGACAGGGGGCTATGGGGACTGAAGCTTTCTTT
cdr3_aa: CASRSLTGQGAMGTEAFF

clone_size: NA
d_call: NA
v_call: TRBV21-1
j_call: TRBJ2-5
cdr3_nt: TGTGCCAGCAGCAAAGGGGACAGAGATCAAGAGACCCAGTACTTC
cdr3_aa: CASSKGDRDQETQYF

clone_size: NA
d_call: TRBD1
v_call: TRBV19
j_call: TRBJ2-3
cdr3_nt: TGTGCCAGTAGTACTGGACAGGGCACAGATACGCAGTATTTT
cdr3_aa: CASSTGQGTDTQYF

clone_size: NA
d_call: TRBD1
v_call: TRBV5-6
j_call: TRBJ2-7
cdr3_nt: TGTGCCAGCAGCAGGGACAGGAGCGAGCAGTACTTC
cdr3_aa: CASSRDRSEQYF

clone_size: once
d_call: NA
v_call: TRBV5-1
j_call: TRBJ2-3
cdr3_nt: TGCGCCAGCAGCACGGGGGTCACTGCTGGCACAGATACGCAGTATTTT
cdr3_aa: CASSTGVTAGTDTQYF

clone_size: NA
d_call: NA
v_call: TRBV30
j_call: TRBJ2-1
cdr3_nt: TGTGCCTGGAAATATAGCACCGGTAATGAGCAGTTCTTC
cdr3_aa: CAWKYSTGNEQFF

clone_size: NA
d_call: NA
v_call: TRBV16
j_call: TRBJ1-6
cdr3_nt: TGTGCCAGCAGCCAAGGAGGGAGTTATTCACCCCTCCACTTT
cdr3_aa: CASSQGGSYSPLHF

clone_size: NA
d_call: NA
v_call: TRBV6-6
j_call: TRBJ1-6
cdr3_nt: TGTGCCAGCAGTTACGACTCCGTGTCGGAGAGTTCACCCCTCCACTTT
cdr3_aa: CASSYDSVSESSPLHF

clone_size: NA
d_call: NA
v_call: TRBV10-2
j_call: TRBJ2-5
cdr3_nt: TGCGCCAGCAGTGGACAGCCCCAAGAGACCCAGTACTTC
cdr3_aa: CASSGQPQETQYF

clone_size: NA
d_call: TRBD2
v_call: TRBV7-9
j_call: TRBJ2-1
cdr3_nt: TGTGCCAGCAGCTTAGGTAGCGGGAGGGGCAATGAGCAGTTCTTC
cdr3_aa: CASSLGSGRGNEQFF

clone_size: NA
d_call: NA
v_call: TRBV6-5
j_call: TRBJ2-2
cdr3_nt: TGTGCCAGCAGCTTAAGGGGCGGACACACCGGGGAGCTGTTTTTT
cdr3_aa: CASSLRGGHTGELFF

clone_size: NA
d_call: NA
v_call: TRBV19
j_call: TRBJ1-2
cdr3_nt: TGTGCCAGCCACCTGGAGGGCAGGGTCTTCCTGGAGGGCTACACCTTC
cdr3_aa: CASHLEGRVFLEGYTF

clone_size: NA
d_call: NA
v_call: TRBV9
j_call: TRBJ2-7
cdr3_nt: TGTGCCAGCAGCGAGTCGCCAGGCTACGAGCAGTACTTC
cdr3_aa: CASSESPGYEQYF

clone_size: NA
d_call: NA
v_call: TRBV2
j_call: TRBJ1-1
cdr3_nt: TGTGCCAGCAGCCCAAGCGCGTGGGACACTGAAGCTTTCTTT
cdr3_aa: CASSPSAWDTEAFF

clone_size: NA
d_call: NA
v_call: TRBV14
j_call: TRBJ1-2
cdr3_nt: TGTGCCAGCAGCCAAGGGAGTTCTGGAATTTTCTATGGCTACACCTTC
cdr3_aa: CASSQGSSGIFYGYTF

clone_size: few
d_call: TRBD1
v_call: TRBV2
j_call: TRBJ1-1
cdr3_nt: TGTGCCAGCACAACAGGGGTTGGTGAAGCTTTCTTT
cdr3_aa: CASTTGVGEAFF

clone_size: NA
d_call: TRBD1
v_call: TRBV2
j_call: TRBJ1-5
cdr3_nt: TGTGCCAGCAGTAATGGACAGGATAGCAATCAGCCCCAGCATTTT
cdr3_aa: CASSNGQDSNQPQHF

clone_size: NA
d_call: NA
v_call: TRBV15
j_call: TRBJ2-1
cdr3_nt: TGTGCCACCAGCAGAAATACGGGAGCCTACAATGAGCAGTTCTTC
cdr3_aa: CATSRNTGAYNEQFF

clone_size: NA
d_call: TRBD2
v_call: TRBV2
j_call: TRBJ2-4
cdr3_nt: TGTGCCAGCACCCGATGGGGACTAGCGGGCCGCCGGGAGAACATTCAGTACTTC
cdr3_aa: CASTRWGLAGRRENIQYF

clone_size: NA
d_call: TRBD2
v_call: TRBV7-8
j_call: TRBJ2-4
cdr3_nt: TGTGCCAGCAGCTTTACTAGCGCCTACATTCAGTACTTC
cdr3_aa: CASSFTSAYIQYF

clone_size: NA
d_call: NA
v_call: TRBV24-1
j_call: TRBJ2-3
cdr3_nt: TGTGCCACCAGTGCTTCAGATACGCAGTATTTT
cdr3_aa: CATSASDTQYF

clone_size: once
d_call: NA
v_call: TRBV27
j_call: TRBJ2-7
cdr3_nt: TGTGCCAGCAGTTTATCGGCCGTGATGACCTACGAGCAGTACTTC
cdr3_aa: CASSLSAVMTYEQYF

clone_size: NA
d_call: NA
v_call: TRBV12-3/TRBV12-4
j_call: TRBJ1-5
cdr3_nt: TGTGCCAGCCGTCGGGGGGGCAATCAGCCCCAGCATTTT
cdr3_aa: CASRRGGNQPQHF

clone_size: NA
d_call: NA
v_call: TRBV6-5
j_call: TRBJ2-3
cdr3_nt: TGTGCCAGCAGTTACACGGCCCAGGGGCGCACAGATACGCAGTATTTT
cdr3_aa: CASSYTAQGRTDTQYF

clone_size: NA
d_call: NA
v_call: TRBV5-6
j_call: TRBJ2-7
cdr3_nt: TGTGCCAGCAGCTTGTTCGAGGGGAGGTTCTTCTCCTACGAGCAGTACTTC
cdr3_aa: CASSLFEGRFFSYEQYF

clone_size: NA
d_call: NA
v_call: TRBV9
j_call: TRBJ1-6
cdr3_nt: TGTGCCAGCAGCCCGATAGATTCACCCCTCCACTTT
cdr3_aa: CASSPIDSPLHF

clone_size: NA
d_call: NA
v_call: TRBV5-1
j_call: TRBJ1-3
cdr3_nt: TGCGCCAGCAGCCCTACCGGGGAGGCAGCCGGAAACACCATATATTTT
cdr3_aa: CASSPTGEAAGNTIYF

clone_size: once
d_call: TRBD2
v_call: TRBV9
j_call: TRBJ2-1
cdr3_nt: TGTGCCAGCAGCGTAGATCATCCTAGCGGGAGTACACAGTTCTTC
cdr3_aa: CASSVDHPSGSTQFF

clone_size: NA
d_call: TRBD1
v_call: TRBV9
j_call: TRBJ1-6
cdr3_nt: TGTGCCAGCAGCGGTCGACAGGGGTATTCACCCCTCCACTTT
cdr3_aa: CASSGRQGYSPLHF

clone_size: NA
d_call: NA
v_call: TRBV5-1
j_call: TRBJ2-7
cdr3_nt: TGCGCCAGCAGCTTCAGTCCCTACGAGCAGTACTTC
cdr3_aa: CASSFSPYEQYF

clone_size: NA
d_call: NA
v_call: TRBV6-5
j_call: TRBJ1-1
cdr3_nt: TGTGCCAGCAGTTACGGCAGGGGATCGAACACTGAAGCTTTCTTT
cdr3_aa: CASSYGRGSNTEAFF

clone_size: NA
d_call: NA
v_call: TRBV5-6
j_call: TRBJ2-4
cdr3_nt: TGTGCCAGCAGCTTCCGGTTCTCCCTAAACATTCAGTACTTC
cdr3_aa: CASSFRFSLNIQYF

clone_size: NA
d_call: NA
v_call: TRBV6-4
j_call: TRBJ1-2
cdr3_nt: TGTGCCAGCAGTGACACACAGGGATATGGCTACACCTTC
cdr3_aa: CASSDTQGYGYTF